This T cell receptor beta chain was captured in a study of T cells in Graves' hyperthyroidism and ophthalmopathy. Broader study findings: Most thyroid-expanded clonotypes above 0.001 were also found in blood.

Using more than 7.5 ml of fresh peripheral blood, PBMCs were prepared. The CDR3 totals 13 residues. CDR1 SGHDN and CDR2 FVKESK come from the germline V gene. Trimming took 4 bases from V and 5 from J, leaving 9 bases between them. As regards this clonotype: The antigen is not known.

RNA transcripts gave rise to amplified TCR beta CDR3 regions. First-round RT-PCR of the TCR CDR3 relied on the HTBI primer set. TCRdb independently ran MiXCR on the multiplex PCR reads; one entry per CDR3 protein. The data hold 300,000 to 400,000 distinct CDR3 sequences, with roughly 15% observed a single time. Input material: blood. This receptor was obtained from a woman in her twenties or thirties with Graves' ophthalmopathy. The gene calls are TRBV14 and TRBJ2-1; D is unclear. DNA of the CDR3: TGTGCCAGCAGCCTCAAAAGAAACAATGAGCAGTTCTTC. Protein product: CASSLKRNNEQFF.